This TCR beta chain was retrieved from a study of T cells in Graves' hyperthyroidism and ophthalmopathy. CDR3 length: 13 residues. The V end lost 8 bases, the J end lost 8 bases, and 15 bases lay between the germline ends. Germline V gene data show CDR1 as MDHEN and CDR2 as SYDVKM. What was amplified from RNA transcripts were TCR beta CDR3 regions. A first-round RT-PCR of the TCR CDR3 used the HTBI primer set. TCRdb reprocessed the multiplex PCR reads via MiXCR and lists one record per CDR3 protein. The sample yields about 260,000 distinct CDR3 sequences, roughly 20% seen once. V usage is TRBV28 and J usage is TRBJ2-2; D is ambiguous. The TCR was taken from a young man with Graves' ophthalmopathy. Specimen: blood. CDR3 sequence reads: CASLGVGGGELFF. The CDR3 DNA sequence: TGTGCCAGCCTTGGGGTTGGTGGAGGGGAGCTGTTTTTT.